These T cell receptor beta chains were read from a single sample in a study of T cell clones after liver transplantation. The protocol was immunoSEQ multiplex PCR, while the TCRdb copy is restricted to in-frame clones and leaves out a portion. The sample shows approximately 25,000 clones, about 70% of them seen only once. The source was CD4+ T cells from blood, collected before liver transplant. These receptors all stem from a human donor who received a liver transplant. The CDR3 runs from the conserved cysteine through the conserved F or W. D genes are given only for firm matches. Where a row states a size, it is once, few, many or the class of an expanded clone; other rows omit it.

TRBV30	.	once	TRBJ2-3	TGTGCCCTAGAGGGGTCCACAGATACGCAGTATTTT	CALEGSTDTQYF
TRBV7-2	.	once	TRBJ1-1	TGTGCCAGCAGCCAAATGAGGGACCGGGGAGCTGAAGCTTTCTTT	CASSQMRDRGAEAFF
TRBV14	.	.	TRBJ1-1	TGTGCCAGCAGCCATTCTGGAATGAACACTGAAGCTTTCTTT	CASSHSGMNTEAFF
TRBV2	.	.	TRBJ1-5	TGTGCCAGCAGTGAAGGGAATCAGCCCCAGCATTTT	CASSEGNQPQHF
TRBV2	.	.	TRBJ2-5	TGTGCCAGCAGAATCCGAGCGGGTTCGGAGACCCAGTACTTC	CASRIRAGSETQYF
TRBV15	TRBD1	.	TRBJ2-1	TGTGCCACCAGCAGAACCAGTACAGGGGTGGATGAGCAGTTCTTC	CATSRTSTGVDEQFF
TRBV6-1	.	.	TRBJ1-5	TGTGCCAGCAGTGCAGCAGACCGCAATCAGCCCCAGCATTTT	CASSAADRNQPQHF
TRBV9	TRBD1	.	TRBJ2-3	TGTGCCAGCAGCCCCGACGGGACAGGGGGCACAGATACGCAGTATTTT	CASSPDGTGGTDTQYF
TRBV7-8	.	.	TRBJ2-2	TGTGCCAGCATGAAGGGGAACACCGGGGAGCTGTTTTTT	CASMKGNTGELFF
TRBV29-1	TRBD2	.	TRBJ2-3	TGCAGCGTTGAAAGCGGGAGTGGGGCAGATACGCAGTATTTT	CSVESGSGADTQYF
TRBV11-3	.	.	TRBJ2-5	TGTGCCAGCAGCTCAAAGCTGGGGAACCAAGAGACCCAGTACTTC	CASSSKLGNQETQYF
TRBV30	.	.	TRBJ2-7	TGTGCCTGGTCTAAAGGGGGGTCCTACGAGCAGTACTTC	CAWSKGGSYEQYF
TRBV9	TRBD1	.	TRBJ2-6	TGTGCCAGCAGCAAAGACAGGGGGCGCTCGGGGGCCAACGTCCTGACTTTC	CASSKDRGRSGANVLTF
TRBV6-5	TRBD1	.	TRBJ1-6	TGTGCCAGCAGGGCGACAGGGACGGGGTCACCCCTCCACTTT	CASRATGTGSPLHF
TRBV15	TRBD1	.	TRBJ2-6	TGTGCCACCAGTCCCGGGACAGGGGCTGGGGCCAACGTCCTGACTTTC	CATSPGTGAGANVLTF
TRBV4-2	TRBD2	.	TRBJ2-3	TGTGCCAGCAGCCAAGAGAATAGCGGGGGGGCCCAAGATACGCAGTATTTT	CASSQENSGGAQDTQYF
TRBV20-1	.	.	TRBJ1-2	TGCAGTGCTACAGGGTATGGCTACACCTTC	CSATGYGYTF
TRBV7-9	.	.	TRBJ2-3	TGTGCCAGCAGCTTATTTCCAGGGGTGGAGAGCACAGATACGCAGTATTTT	CASSLFPGVESTDTQYF
TRBV27	TRBD1	.	TRBJ1-1	TGTGCCAGCAGTGTTACAGGGGCCGACACTGAAGCTTTCTTT	CASSVTGADTEAFF
TRBV30	.	once	TRBJ2-2	TGTGCCTGGAGGGGGTCTAAAGGGGAGCTGTTTTTT	CAWRGSKGELFF
TRBV2	.	.	TRBJ2-2	TGTGCCAGCAGCGGACAGCTGTCGAACACCGGGGAGCTGTTTTTT	CASSGQLSNTGELFF
TRBV28	.	.	TRBJ2-3	TGTGCCAGCGCTCAGGGAGGAGGATTTGCAGATACGCAGTATTTT	CASAQGGGFADTQYF
TRBV30	.	.	TRBJ2-3	TGTGCCTGGAGTCGCGGGGGCAGAGAAGATACGCAGTATTTT	CAWSRGGREDTQYF
TRBV2	TRBD1	.	TRBJ1-2	TGTGCCAGCAGCCACCCGGGACAGGCGGTTCTCCTTCCACCCTATGGCTACACCTTC	CASSHPGQAVLLPPYGYTF
TRBV7-6	.	.	TRBJ2-6	TGTGCCAGCAGCTTAGATAACGGACAGAGTGGGGCCAACGTCCTGACTTTC	CASSLDNGQSGANVLTF
TRBV5-1	TRBD1	.	TRBJ1-1	TGCGCCAGCAGCGCGACAGGGGTAGACACTGAAGCTTTCTTT	CASSATGVDTEAFF
TRBV6-5	TRBD2	.	TRBJ2-3	TGTGCCAGCAGTTACTGGTCTAGCGGACCCACAGATACGCAGTATTTT	CASSYWSSGPTDTQYF
TRBV6-6	.	.	TRBJ2-7	TGTGCCAGCAGTTACGCGGGACAGATCTACGAGCAGTACTTC	CASSYAGQIYEQYF
TRBV19	.	medium-sized	TRBJ1-3	TGTGCCAGTACCCCTAGTGGGCCAGGAAACACCATATATTTT	CASTPSGPGNTIYF
TRBV6-5	.	.	TRBJ2-1	TGTGCCAGCAGTCACCCCCCTCGCGGGAACAATGAGCAGTTCTTC	CASSHPPRGNNEQFF
TRBV7-6	.	.	TRBJ2-2	TGTGCCAGCAGCTCCCCAAGGGGAGGAGGGACCGGGGAGCTGTTTTTT	CASSSPRGGGTGELFF
TRBV29-1	.	.	TRBJ1-1	TGCAGCGTTGAATCAGGGATGAACACTGAAGCTTTCTTT	CSVESGMNTEAFF
TRBV7-9	.	.	TRBJ1-2	TGTGCCAGCAGCTTAGCGGGAGTGGATGGCCACACCTTC	CASSLAGVDGHTF